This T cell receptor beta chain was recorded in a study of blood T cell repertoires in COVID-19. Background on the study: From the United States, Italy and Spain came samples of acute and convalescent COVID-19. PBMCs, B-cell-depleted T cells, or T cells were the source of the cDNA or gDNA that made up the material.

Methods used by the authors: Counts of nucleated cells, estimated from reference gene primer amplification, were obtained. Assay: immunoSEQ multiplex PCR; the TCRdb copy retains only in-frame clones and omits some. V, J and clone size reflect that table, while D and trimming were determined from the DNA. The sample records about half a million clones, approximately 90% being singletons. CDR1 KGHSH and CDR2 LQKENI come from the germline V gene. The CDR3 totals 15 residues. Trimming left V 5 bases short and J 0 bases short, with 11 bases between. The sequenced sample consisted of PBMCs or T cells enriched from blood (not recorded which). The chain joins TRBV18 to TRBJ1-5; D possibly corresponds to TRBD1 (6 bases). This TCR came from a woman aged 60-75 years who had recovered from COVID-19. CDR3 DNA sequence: TGTGCCAGCTCAGCGACAGGCTATAGCAATCAGCCCCAGCATTTT. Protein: CASSATGYSNQPQHF.